Listed below are T cell receptor beta chains from one sample, sequenced in a study of cytomegalovirus exposure and HLA in healthy donors. The method was immunoSEQ multiplex PCR; TCRdb's version includes in-frame clones alone and lacks a portion of them. The data hold about 190,000 clones, with 65% to 75% observed a single time. Sequencing was done on a sample of PBMCs. Receptors originate from a man younger than 40 in good health and CMV-seropositive. Both conserved end residues are part of each CDR3. Fields, in order: V gene, J gene, D gene, clone size, CDR3 protein, CDR3 DNA. A D gene is named only where the DNA matches it firmly. Some rows mark clone size as missing; the rest say once, few, many or name a class of expanded clone.

V gene: TRBV14
J gene: TRBJ2-3
D gene: TRBD2
clone size: .
CDR3 protein: CASSLLGAGGPDTQYF
CDR3 DNA: TGTGCCAGCAGCCTCCTGGGGGCGGGAGGGCCGGATACGCAGTATTTT

V gene: TRBV6-6
J gene: TRBJ2-7
D gene: .
clone size: .
CDR3 protein: CASSPTGRYYEQYF
CDR3 DNA: TGTGCCAGCAGTCCGACTGGGAGGTATTACGAGCAGTACTTC

V gene: TRBV7-3
J gene: TRBJ2-3
D gene: TRBD2
clone size: .
CDR3 protein: CASSEIAGSTDTQYF
CDR3 DNA: TGTGCCAGCAGCGAAATAGCGGGGAGCACAGATACGCAGTATTTT

V gene: TRBV5-1
J gene: TRBJ1-4
D gene: .
clone size: few
CDR3 protein: CASGRGFATNEKLFF
CDR3 DNA: TGCGCCAGCGGGCGGGGGTTCGCAACTAATGAAAAACTGTTTTTT

V gene: TRBV7-9
J gene: TRBJ1-2
D gene: .
clone size: .
CDR3 protein: CASSPRSSSATYGYTF
CDR3 DNA: TGTGCCAGCAGCCCCCGGTCGTCTAGTGCAACCTATGGCTACACCTTC

V gene: TRBV4-2
J gene: TRBJ2-4
D gene: TRBD2
clone size: .
CDR3 protein: CASSPRSGLADIQYF
CDR3 DNA: TGTGCCAGCAGCCCTCGATCGGGACTAGCAGACATTCAGTACTTC

V gene: TRBV9
J gene: TRBJ1-4
D gene: .
clone size: .
CDR3 protein: CASSVRDLSEKLFF
CDR3 DNA: TGTGCCAGCAGCGTACGGGATCTCTCTGAAAAACTGTTTTTT

V gene: TRBV6-5
J gene: TRBJ2-1
D gene: .
clone size: .
CDR3 protein: CASGQDFAFRQFF
CDR3 DNA: TGTGCCAGCGGGCAGGACTTCGCATTTAGGCAGTTCTTC

V gene: TRBV4-3
J gene: TRBJ1-2
D gene: TRBD1
clone size: .
CDR3 protein: CASSPSGTAYGYTF
CDR3 DNA: TGCGCCAGCAGCCCCTCCGGGACAGCCTATGGCTACACCTTC

V gene: TRBV2
J gene: TRBJ2-1
D gene: TRBD2
clone size: .
CDR3 protein: CASSRTSGSIEQFF
CDR3 DNA: TGTGCCAGCAGTCGGACTAGCGGGAGTATTGAGCAGTTCTTC

V gene: TRBV29-1
J gene: TRBJ2-7
D gene: TRBD2
clone size: few
CDR3 protein: CSVEDLRGLAGNGNEQYF
CDR3 DNA: TGCAGCGTTGAAGATCTTCGCGGACTAGCGGGAAACGGGAACGAGCAGTACTTC

V gene: TRBV18
J gene: TRBJ2-3
D gene: TRBD2
clone size: .
CDR3 protein: CASSPRAGAHTDTQYF
CDR3 DNA: TGTGCCAGCTCACCGCGAGCGGGGGCCCACACAGATACGCAGTATTTT

V gene: TRBV29-1
J gene: TRBJ2-3
D gene: .
clone size: .
CDR3 protein: CSVRVKTDTQYF
CDR3 DNA: TGCAGCGTGAGGGTGAAAACAGATACGCAGTATTTT

V gene: TRBV9
J gene: TRBJ2-5
D gene: TRBD1
clone size: .
CDR3 protein: CASSAGTGRETQYF
CDR3 DNA: TGTGCCAGCAGCGCAGGGACAGGGAGGGAGACCCAGTACTTC

V gene: TRBV30
J gene: TRBJ2-7
D gene: .
clone size: .
CDR3 protein: CAWSVLGTGLGEQYF
CDR3 DNA: TGTGCCTGGAGTGTACTCGGGACGGGACTGGGCGAGCAGTACTTC

V gene: TRBV7-2
J gene: TRBJ1-1
D gene: TRBD1
clone size: .
CDR3 protein: CASSKDRGNTEAFF
CDR3 DNA: TGTGCCAGCAGCAAGGACAGGGGAAACACTGAAGCTTTCTTT

V gene: TRBV18
J gene: TRBJ1-5
D gene: .
clone size: .
CDR3 protein: CASSPPGESNQPQHF
CDR3 DNA: TGTGCCAGCTCACCGCCGGGGGAGAGCAATCAGCCCCAGCATTTT

V gene: TRBV9
J gene: TRBJ2-2
D gene: .
clone size: .
CDR3 protein: CASSVSGRRNTGELFF
CDR3 DNA: TGTGCCAGCAGCGTAAGTGGGAGGAGGAACACCGGGGAGCTGTTTTTT

V gene: TRBV7-9
J gene: TRBJ2-5
D gene: .
clone size: .
CDR3 protein: CASSPGQGGLETQYF
CDR3 DNA: TGTGCCAGCAGCCCAGGACAGGGAGGGTTAGAGACCCAGTACTTC

V gene: TRBV27
J gene: TRBJ2-3
D gene: .
clone size: few
CDR3 protein: CASSLFGPTVTDTQYF
CDR3 DNA: TGTGCCAGCAGTTTATTTGGCCCAACCGTCACAGATACGCAGTATTTT

V gene: TRBV19
J gene: TRBJ2-7
D gene: TRBD2
clone size: .
CDR3 protein: CASSIVGSGRSYEQYF
CDR3 DNA: TGTGCCAGTAGTATAGTTGGTAGCGGGAGATCCTACGAGCAGTACTTC

V gene: TRBV18
J gene: TRBJ1-1
D gene: .
clone size: .
CDR3 protein: CASSPTGTGTEAFF
CDR3 DNA: TGTGCCAGCTCACCTACAGGGACGGGGACTGAAGCTTTCTTT

V gene: TRBV2
J gene: TRBJ2-7
D gene: .
clone size: .
CDR3 protein: CARGSAGSYEQYF
CDR3 DNA: TGTGCCAGGGGGTCGGCGGGATCCTACGAGCAGTACTTC

V gene: TRBV18
J gene: TRBJ1-1
D gene: .
clone size: .
CDR3 protein: CASSPGTLNTEAFF
CDR3 DNA: TGTGCCAGCTCACCTGGGACATTGAACACTGAAGCTTTCTTT

V gene: TRBV28
J gene: TRBJ2-3
D gene: .
clone size: .
CDR3 protein: CASSLVAGTDTQYF
CDR3 DNA: TGTGCCAGCAGTTTAGTAGCGGGCACAGATACGCAGTATTTT